These T cell receptor beta chains were read from a single sample in a study of T cells expressing NK-cell markers. Following a re-call of the 5' RACE reads, TCRdb has one entry per CDR3 protein and lacks DNA. The sample has 400,000 to 500,000 distinct CDR3 sequences. Sequencing was performed on blood T cells: a sorted CD56 or NKG2C T cell subset, CD4+ or CD8+ T cells, or bulk PBMC T cells (not recorded which). These receptors were obtained from a woman aged 18 to 75 in good health. CDR3s include the opening cysteine and the closing phenylalanine or tryptophan.

>TRBV19|TRBJ1-1
CASSIARITEAFF
>TRBV6-5|TRBJ1-2
CASSYQGHYGYTF
>TRBV29-1|TRBJ1-2
CSVIDKQGSHYGYTF
>TRBV3-1|TRBJ1-3
CASSPRFYSHGNTIYF
>TRBV15|TRBJ2-1
CATSRDELGSGWYNEQFF
>TRBV20-1|TRBJ2-1
CSASSGTGALEQFF
>TRBV5-1|TRBJ2-6
CASSLGGGSYGANVLTF
>TRBV5-1|TRBJ1-5
CASSPGTGGGQPQHF
>TRBV29-1|TRBJ2-7
CSVVGGAFSYEQYF
>TRBV4-2|TRBJ2-3
CASSPGGSGGAGADTQYF
>TRBV20-1|TRBJ1-2
CSALGAGGKGEGYTF
>TRBV6-1|TRBJ2-2
CASTKAGDGTGELFF
>TRBV28|TRBJ2-7
CASSPPDRQHYEQYF
>TRBV5-4|TRBJ2-5
CASSTETGGETQYF
>TRBV6-2/TRBV6-3|TRBJ2-7
CASCPRATRGVEQYF
>TRBV7-9|TRBJ2-5
CASSSPAAETQYF
>TRBV12-3/TRBV12-4|TRBJ2-3
CASSSSAPGTDTQYF
>TRBV7-3|TRBJ2-1
CASSHQKGGASNNEQFF
>TRBV20-1|TRBJ2-1
CSADFLAGSYNEQFF
>TRBV12-3/TRBV12-4|TRBJ2-5
CASSLTGVETQYF
>TRBV5-1|TRBJ2-5
CASAPGTGKETQYF
>TRBV3-1|TRBJ2-2
CASTSSPSVPGTGELFF
>TRBV11-2|TRBJ2-1
CASSPGHERDEQFF
>TRBV10-3|TRBJ1-1
CAIRQNTEAFF
>TRBV20-1|TRBJ2-5
CSARPDSKETQYF
>TRBV20-1|TRBJ2-3
CSAAQGGGLGGDTQYF
>TRBV19|TRBJ2-2
CASSTGLASPRGTGELFF
>TRBV7-2|TRBJ2-3
CASSLLPADTDTQYF
>TRBV4-3|TRBJ2-2
CASSQGPRNTGELFF
>TRBV7-9|TRBJ1-6
CASSPTGTEGSPLHF
>TRBV27|TRBJ2-1
CASSVHDQYKQFF
>TRBV20-1|TRBJ2-7
CSAPAGTGGYEQYF
>TRBV10-3|TRBJ2-3
CAISDGGPLDTQYF
>TRBV12-3/TRBV12-4|TRBJ2-1
CASSPRGPGSYNEQFF
>TRBV12-3/TRBV12-4|TRBJ2-6
CASPTGFGANVLTF
>TRBV12-3/TRBV12-4|TRBJ2-2
CASSPPLTGELFF
>TRBV7-2|TRBJ1-5
CASSLRPNQPQHF